This note documents a single TCR beta chain sequence. Original data processing: Researchers report that nucleated cell counts were estimated from reference gene primer amplification. Generated by immunoSEQ multiplex PCR, the TCRdb table keeps only in-frame clones and is missing some. That table supplies the V and J calls and clone size; D and trimming were determined from the DNA. The profile covers about 200,000 clones, with approximately 81% appearing a single time and 4% to 5% taken by the ten largest. V shed 3 bases, J shed 4 bases, and the junction held 15 bases outside the gene matches. The germline gives CDR1 LGHDT, CDR2 YNNKEL (reference sequence). The CDR3 is made up of 19 amino acids. The sample originates from a study of blood T cell repertoires in COVID-19.

Sample: peripheral blood. The sequence was obtained from a woman older than 75 with acute or convalescent COVID-19. The chain combines TRBV3-1 (or the pseudogene TRBV3-2) with TRBJ2-5; 12 positions agree with TRBD2. The chain's CDR3 is CASSQGSTSGREGRETQYF. CDR3 DNA: TGTGCCAGCAGCCAGGGGTCGACTAGCGGGAGAGAAGGCCGAGAGACCCAGTACTTC.